The next 17 T cell receptor beta chains were all read from a single sample in a study of blood T cell repertoires in COVID-19. Clones were read by immunoSEQ multiplex PCR, and TCRdb kept only the in-frame ones, dropping some. The sample comprises 37,000 or so clones, about 88% of which are singletons, and over 55% rests with the top ten. The sample consisted of peripheral blood. Source of these receptors: a man between 70 and 80 years old with acute or convalescent COVID-19.

The V gene is TRBV6-2 or TRBV6-3, the J gene TRBJ1-1; D gene uncertain. CDR3 length equals 15 residues. Germline loops: CDR1 MNHEY, CDR2 SVGEGT. Trimming stripped 2 bases from V and 6 bases from J, with 16 bases between. The CDR3 coding sequence is TGTGCCAGCAGTTACCGACGTCAGCCAGGCGCTGAAGCTTTCTTT. Amino acids: CASSYRRQPGAEAFF.

J is TRBJ1-3 and V is TRBV18; no clear D gene. Germline V gives CDR1 KGHSH, CDR2 LQKENI. The CDR3 is 14 amino acids. V was trimmed by 5 bases and J by 0 bases, leaving 8 bases between them. CDR3 DNA: TGTGCCAGCTCATCAGGTGACTCTGGAAACACCATATATTTT. Amino acids: CASSSGDSGNTIYF. Looking up the rest from reference TRBV18 and TRBJ1-3 gives the full variable domain: NAGVMQNPRHLVRRRGQEARLRCSPMKGHSHVYWYRQLPEEGLKFMVYLQKENIIDESGMPKERFSAEFPKEGPSILRIQQVVRGDSAAYFCASSSGDSGNTIYFGEGSWLTVV.

This chain uses TRBV5-1 with TRBJ1-2, with TRBD1 matching 8 bases. V was pared by 4 bases and J by 4 bases, with 9 bases of the junction left unmatched. Germline-derived CDR1 and CDR2 are SGHRS and YFSETQ. This CDR3 spans 15 amino acids. CDR3 residues: CASSRGQGFGYGYTF. The DNA of the CDR3 is TGCGCCAGCAGCAGAGGACAGGGATTTGGCTATGGCTACACCTTC. The full variable domain, with the rest looked up from reference TRBV5-1 and TRBJ1-2, is KAGVTQTPRYLIKTRGQQVTLSCSPISGHRSVSWYQQTPGQGLQFLFEYFSETQRNKGNFPGRFSGRQFSNSRSEMNVSTLELGDSALYLCASSRGQGFGYGYTFGSGTRLTVV.

V usage is TRBV18 and J usage is TRBJ1-4; TRBD1 might be the D (5 bases). There are 15 residues in the CDR3. With 6 bases removed from V and 5 bases from J, the gap between germline ends came to 16 bases. Germline V gives CDR1 KGHSH, CDR2 LQKENI. CDR3 residues: CASSSRDSRNEKLFF. For the CDR3, the DNA is TGTGCCAGCTCCTCCCGGGACTCAAGGAATGAAAAACTGTTTTTT.

V and J are TRBV19 and TRBJ1-5, with 8 bases matching TRBD1. The CDR3 loop spans 19 amino acids. Per germline, CDR1 LNHDA and CDR2 SQIVND (reference sequence). V gave up 4 bases and J gave up 3 bases; unmatched junction bases: 17. CDR3 protein: CASSKRTGMGRIINQPQHF. CDR3 DNA: TGTGCCAGTAGTAAAAGGACAGGGATGGGGCGGATTATCAATCAGCCCCAGCATTTT.

CDR3 coding DNA: TGCGCCAGCAGCCAAGAGGGACGGGGACTCGGATCACCCCTCCACTTT. The encoded protein is CASSQEGRGLGSPLHF. The chain joins TRBV4-3 to TRBJ1-6; possible D gene TRBD1, 5 bases. Germline V CDR1 and CDR2: LGHNA, YSLEER. The V gene lost 0 bases and the J gene lost 10 bases, with 16 bases spanning the gap. This CDR3 is 16 amino acids long.

The V gene is TRBV10-2, the J gene TRBJ1-4, with TRBD1 matching 8 bases. The CDR3 totals 14 residues. Trimming cost V 7 bases and J 0 bases; bases outside gene matches: 1. Germline CDR1 reads WSHSY; CDR2 reads SAAADI. The CDR3 reads CASTDRATNEKLFF. Written as DNA, the CDR3 is TGCGCCAGCACGGACAGGGCAACTAATGAAAAACTGTTTTTT.

The chain recombines TRBV19 with TRBJ2-7; a possible D gene is TRBD2 (5 bases). The V and J ends lost 4 bases and 6 bases respectively, with 13 bases between them. The CDR3 is made up of 13 amino acids. CDR1 and CDR2 from the germline V gene are LNHDA and SQIVND (reference sequence). DNA for the CDR3: TGTGCCAGTAGTAGGGAGACGACGGGCGAGCAGTACTTC. Its protein product is CASSRETTGEQYF.

V is TRBV30 and J is TRBJ1-3; 7 nucleotides agree with TRBD1. The length of the CDR3 is 14 residues. The germline CDR1 and CDR2 sequences are GTSNPN and SVGIG (reference sequence). Unmatched junction bases numbered 7, after V lost 8 bases and J lost 0 bases. The chain's CDR3 is CATQGVYSGNTIYF. CDR3 nucleotides: TGTGCCACCCAGGGGGTCTACTCTGGAAACACCATATATTTT.

The rearrangement links TRBV7-2 to TRBJ2-5, with TRBD1 identical over 7 bases. Germline CDR1 and CDR2: SGHTA and FQGNSA. V trimming: 8 bases; J trimming: 0 bases; junction bases outside the gene matches: 12. This CDR3 is built from 16 residues. For the CDR3, the DNA is TGTGCCAGCGGCAATCCCGGGACAGCGTACCAAGAGACCCAGTACTTC. Protein: CASGNPGTAYQETQYF.

The chain links TRBV6-2 or TRBV6-3 to TRBJ1-3; unclear D gene. Germline V CDR1 and CDR2: MNHEY, SVGEGT. V was shortened by 6 bases and J by 1 base, with 4 bases between the two germline ends. This CDR3 spans 12 amino acids. The chain's CDR3 is CASSASGNTIYF. The CDR3 bases are TGTGCCAGCAGCGCGTCTGGAAACACCATATATTTT.

As DNA, the CDR3 is TGTGCCAGCAGCTTAGGACAGAACACTGAAGCTTTCTTT. Residues: CASSLGQNTEAFF. The rearrangement uses TRBV7-2 and TRBJ1-1; D ambiguous. CDR3 size: 13 residues. Germline assignment: CDR1 SGHTA and CDR2 FQGNSA. Trimming took off 1 base at V and 1 base at J, with 4 bases between the two ends.

In this sample, this clone turned up once. The V gene is TRBV30, the J gene TRBJ1-1; D is unclear. The CDR3 runs 10 residues. With 2 bases removed from V and 11 bases from J, the gap between germline ends came to 9 bases. Germline V gene sequence: CDR1 GTSNPN, CDR2 SVGIG (reference sequence). This chain's CDR3 is CAWSLQSAFF. CDR3 DNA: TGTGCCTGGAGTTTACAATCCGCTTTCTTT.

The chain links TRBV28 to TRBJ1-2, with D unclear. V lost 4 bases to trimming and J lost 1 base, with 4 bases between them. CDR1 and CDR2 (germline): MDHEN, SYDVKM. The CDR3 is 12 amino acids. CDR3 in amino acids: CASSSSNYGYTF. The CDR3 nucleotides are TGTGCCAGCAGTTCCAGTAACTATGGCTACACCTTC.

This chain links TRBV2 with TRBJ1-2; D gene ambiguous. Germline values: CDR1 SNHLY, CDR2 FYNNEI. The length of the CDR3 is 15 residues. Trimming stripped 6 bases from V and 4 bases from J, with 18 bases between. CDR3 protein: CASSKPGDEVYGYTF. As DNA, the CDR3 is TGTGCCAGCAGCAAGCCGGGAGACGAGGTCTATGGCTACACCTTC.

This chain uses TRBV4-2 with TRBJ2-7; a weak D match, TRBD2 (6 bases). With 1 base removed from V and 3 bases from J, the gap between germline ends came to 16 bases. CDR3 size: 16 residues. The germline gives CDR1 LGHNA, CDR2 YNFKEQ. The DNA of the CDR3 is TGTGCCAGCAGCCAAGCCCTGGGGCGGGACCACTACGAGCAGTACTTC. Protein: CASSQALGRDHYEQYF.

This chain joins TRBV5-5 and TRBJ1-1; perhaps TRBD1 as D (6 bases). This CDR3 spans 13 amino acids. V lost 5 bases and J 1 base, leaving 9 bases between the germline ends. Germline loops: CDR1 SGHKS, CDR2 YYEKEE (reference sequence). This chain's CDR3 is CASSGQSNTEAFF. As DNA, the CDR3 is TGTGCCAGCAGTGGACAGTCGAACACTGAAGCTTTCTTT.